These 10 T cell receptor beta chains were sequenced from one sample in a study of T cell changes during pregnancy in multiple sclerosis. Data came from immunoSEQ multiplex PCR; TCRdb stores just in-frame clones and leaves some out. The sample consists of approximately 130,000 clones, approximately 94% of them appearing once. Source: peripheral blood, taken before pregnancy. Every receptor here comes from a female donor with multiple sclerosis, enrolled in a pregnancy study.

The CDR3 coding sequence is TGTGCCAGCAGTGGCAGGGCCATAGGAGAAAAACTGTTTTTT. Translating it yields CASSGRAIGEKLFF. The chain joins TRBV6-6 to TRBJ1-4, with TRBD1 as a possible D gene (5 bases). Per the germline V gene, CDR1 is MNHNY and CDR2 is SVGAGI (reference sequence). Trimming stripped 5 bases from V and 8 bases from J, with 15 bases between. The CDR3 loop spans 14 amino acids.

The CDR3 loop reads CATSRDHVVAGANVLTF. As DNA, the CDR3 is TGTGCCACCAGCAGAGATCACGTAGTTGCTGGGGCCAACGTCCTGACTTTC. The chain carries TRBV15 and TRBJ2-6, with no clear D. Germline lookup yields CDR1 LNHNV and CDR2 YYDKDF (reference sequence). Trimming pared 0 bases from V and 2 bases from J, leaving 11 bases between. There are 17 residues in the CDR3.

The CDR3 loop is CASSPKTSGTGTDTQYF. The CDR3 DNA reads as TGCGCCAGCAGCCCTAAGACTAGCGGGACCGGCACAGATACGCAGTATTTT. V gene TRBV5-1 combines with J gene TRBJ2-3, with 11 bases lining up with TRBD2. The CDR3 totals 17 residues. Germline CDR1 and CDR2: SGHRS and YFSETQ. V shed 4 bases, J shed 1 base, and the junction held 8 bases outside the gene matches.

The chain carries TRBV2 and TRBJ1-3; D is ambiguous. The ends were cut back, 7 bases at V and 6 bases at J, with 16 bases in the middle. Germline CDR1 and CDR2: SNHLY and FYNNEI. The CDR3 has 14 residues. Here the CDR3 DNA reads TGTGCCAGCAAAGAGAGCCCGAGCGAAAACACCATATATTTT. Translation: CASKESPSENTIYF.

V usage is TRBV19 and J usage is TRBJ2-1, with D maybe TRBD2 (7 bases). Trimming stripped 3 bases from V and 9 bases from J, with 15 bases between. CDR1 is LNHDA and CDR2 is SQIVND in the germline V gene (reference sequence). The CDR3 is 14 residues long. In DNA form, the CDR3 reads TGTGCCAGTAGTATCGGGGGGCGGAATGCTGAGCAGTTCTTC. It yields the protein CASSIGGRNAEQFF.

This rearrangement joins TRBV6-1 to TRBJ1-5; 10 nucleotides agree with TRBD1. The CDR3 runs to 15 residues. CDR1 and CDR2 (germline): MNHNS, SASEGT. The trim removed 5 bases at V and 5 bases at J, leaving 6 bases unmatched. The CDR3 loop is CASSTRDRGHQPQHF. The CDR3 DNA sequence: TGTGCCAGCAGTACCCGGGACAGGGGTCATCAGCCCCAGCATTTT.

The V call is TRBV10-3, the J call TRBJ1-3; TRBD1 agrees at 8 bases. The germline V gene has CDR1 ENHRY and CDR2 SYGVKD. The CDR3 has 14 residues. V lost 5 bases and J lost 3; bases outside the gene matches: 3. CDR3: CAISNTGGGNTIYF. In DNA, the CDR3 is TGTGCCATCAGTAACACAGGGGGTGGAAACACCATATATTTT.

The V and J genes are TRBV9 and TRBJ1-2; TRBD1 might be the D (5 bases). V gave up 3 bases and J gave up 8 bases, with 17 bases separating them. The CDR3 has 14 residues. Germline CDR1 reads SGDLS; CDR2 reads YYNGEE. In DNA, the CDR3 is TGTGCCAGCAGCGGTGGAGCCCGGGGGGACGGCTACACCTTC. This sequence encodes CASSGGARGDGYTF.

DNA of the CDR3: TGTGCCAGCTCACCAGGGGACAGGGCCGAGCAGTACTTC. The encoded protein is CASSPGDRAEQYF. The V gene is TRBV18, the J gene TRBJ2-7, with 9 bases identical to TRBD1. CDR3 length equals 13 residues. J gave up 6 bases and V 2 bases, and 2 bases lay outside the gene matches. Per the germline V gene, CDR1 is KGHSH and CDR2 is LQKENI.

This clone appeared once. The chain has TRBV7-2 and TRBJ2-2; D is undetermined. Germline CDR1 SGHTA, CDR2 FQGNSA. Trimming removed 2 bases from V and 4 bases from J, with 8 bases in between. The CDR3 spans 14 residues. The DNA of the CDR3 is TGTGCCAGCAGCTTAAGCGACCTCACCGGGGAGCTGTTTTTT. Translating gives CASSLSDLTGELFF.